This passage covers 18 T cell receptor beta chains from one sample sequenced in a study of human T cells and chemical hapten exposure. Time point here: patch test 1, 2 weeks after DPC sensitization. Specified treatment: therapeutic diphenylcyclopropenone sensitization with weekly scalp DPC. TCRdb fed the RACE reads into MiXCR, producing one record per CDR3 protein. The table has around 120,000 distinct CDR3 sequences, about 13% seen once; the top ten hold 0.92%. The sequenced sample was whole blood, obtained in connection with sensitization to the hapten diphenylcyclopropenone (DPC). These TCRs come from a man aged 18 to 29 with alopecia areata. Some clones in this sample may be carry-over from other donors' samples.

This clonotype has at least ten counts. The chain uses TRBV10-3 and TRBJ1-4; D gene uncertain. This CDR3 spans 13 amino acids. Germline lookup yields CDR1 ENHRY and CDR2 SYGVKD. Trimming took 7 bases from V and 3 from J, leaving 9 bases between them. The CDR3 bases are TGTGCCATCAAGGAGGCTGCTAATGAAAAACTGTTTTTT. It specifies CAIKEAANEKLFF.

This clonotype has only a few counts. CDR3 region: CSVEEGTEQYV. The CDR3 region has the DNA TGCAGCGTTGAGGAGGGGACCGAGCAGTACGTC. The chain employs TRBV29-1 and TRBJ2-7, with D possibly matching TRBD2 (6 bases). The germline CDR1 and CDR2 sequences are SQVTM and ANQGSEA. The CDR3 is 11 residues long. Trimming took off 3 bases at V and 6 bases at J, with 9 bases between the two ends.

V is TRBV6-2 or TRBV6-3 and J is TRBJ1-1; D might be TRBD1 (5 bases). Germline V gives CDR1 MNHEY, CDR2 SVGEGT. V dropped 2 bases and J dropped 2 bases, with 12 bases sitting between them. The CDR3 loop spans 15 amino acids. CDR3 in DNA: TGTGCCAGCAGTTACGGTCGGACAAGAAACACTGAAGCTTTCTTT. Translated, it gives CASSYGRTRNTEAFF.

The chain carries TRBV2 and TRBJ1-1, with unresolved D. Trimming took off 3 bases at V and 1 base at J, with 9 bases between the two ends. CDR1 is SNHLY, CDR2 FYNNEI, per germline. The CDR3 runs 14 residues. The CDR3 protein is CASSDRVKNTEAFF. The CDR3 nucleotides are TGTGCCAGCAGTGACCGGGTCAAGAACACTGAAGCTTTCTTT.

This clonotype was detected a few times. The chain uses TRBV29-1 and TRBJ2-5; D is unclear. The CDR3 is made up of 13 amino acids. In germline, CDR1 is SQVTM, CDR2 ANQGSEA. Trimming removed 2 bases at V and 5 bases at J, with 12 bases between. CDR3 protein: CSVERVRSETQYF. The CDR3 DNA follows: TGCAGCGTTGAAAGGGTGCGATCGGAGACCCAGTACTTC.

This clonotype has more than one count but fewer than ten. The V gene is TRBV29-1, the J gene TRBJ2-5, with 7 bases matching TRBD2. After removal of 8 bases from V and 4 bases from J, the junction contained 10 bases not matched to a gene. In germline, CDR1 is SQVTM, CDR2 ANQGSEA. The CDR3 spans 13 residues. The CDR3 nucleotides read TGCAGCATTAGCGGGCCGGGAGGAGAGACCCAGTACTTC. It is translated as CSISGPGGETQYF.

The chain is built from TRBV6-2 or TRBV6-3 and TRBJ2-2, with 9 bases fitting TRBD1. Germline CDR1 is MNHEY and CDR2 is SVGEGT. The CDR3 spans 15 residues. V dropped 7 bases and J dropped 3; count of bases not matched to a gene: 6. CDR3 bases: TGTGCCAGCAAAACCGGGACAGGGTACACCGGGGAGCTGTTTTTT. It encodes CASKTGTGYTGELFF.

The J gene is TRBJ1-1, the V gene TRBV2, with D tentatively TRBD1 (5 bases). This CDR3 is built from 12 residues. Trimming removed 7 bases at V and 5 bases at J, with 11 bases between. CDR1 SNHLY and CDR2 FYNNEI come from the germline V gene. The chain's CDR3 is CASTRGRTEAFF. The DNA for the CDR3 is TGTGCCAGCACGAGGGGACGAACTGAAGCTTTCTTT. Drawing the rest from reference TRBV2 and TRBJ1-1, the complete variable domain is EPEVTQTPSHQVTQMGQEVILRCVPISNHLYFYWYRQILGQKVEFLVSFYNNEISEKSEIFDDQFSVERPDGSNFTLKIRSTKLEDSAMYFCASTRGRTEAFFGQGTRLTVV.

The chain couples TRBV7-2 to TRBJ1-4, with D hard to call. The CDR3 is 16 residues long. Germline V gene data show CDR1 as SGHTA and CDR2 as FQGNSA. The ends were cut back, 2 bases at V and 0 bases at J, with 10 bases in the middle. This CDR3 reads CASSLQAVATNEKLFF. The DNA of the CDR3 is TGTGCCAGCAGCTTACAGGCAGTTGCAACTAATGAAAAACTGTTTTTT.

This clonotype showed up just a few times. The CDR3 reads CASRLNPGQPSSGNTIYF. DNA of the CDR3: TGTGCCAGCAGACTGAACCCGGGACAGCCGAGCTCTGGAAACACCATATATTTT. The chain employs TRBV6-5 and TRBJ1-3; 7 bases are shared with TRBD1. The CDR3 is 18 residues long. Trimming at V came to 6 bases and at J to 0 bases, leaving 14 bases not matched to a gene. The germline CDR1 and CDR2 sequences are MNHEY and SVGAGI.

The CDR3 here is CASRFDRAPQHF. CDR3 sequence (DNA): TGTGCCAGCAGGTTCGACAGGGCGCCCCAGCATTTT. V and J are TRBV2 and TRBJ1-5, with 7 bases aligning to TRBD1. Germline V gives CDR1 SNHLY, CDR2 FYNNEI. The CDR3 has 12 amino acids. Unmatched junction bases numbered 5, after V lost 6 bases and J lost 9 bases.

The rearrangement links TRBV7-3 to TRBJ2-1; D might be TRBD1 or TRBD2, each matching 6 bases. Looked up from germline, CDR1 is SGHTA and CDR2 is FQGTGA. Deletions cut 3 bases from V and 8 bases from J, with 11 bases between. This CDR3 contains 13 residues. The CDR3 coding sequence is TGTGCCAGCAGCTTGGGGGGACACTATGAGCAGTTCTTC. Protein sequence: CASSLGGHYEQFF.

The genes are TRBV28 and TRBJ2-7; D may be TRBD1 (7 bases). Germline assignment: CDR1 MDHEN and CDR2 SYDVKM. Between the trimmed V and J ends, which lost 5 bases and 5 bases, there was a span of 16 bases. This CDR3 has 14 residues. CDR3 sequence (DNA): TGTGCCAGCAGTAACCCGATCAGGGGGGACGAGCAGTACTTC. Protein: CASSNPIRGDEQYF.

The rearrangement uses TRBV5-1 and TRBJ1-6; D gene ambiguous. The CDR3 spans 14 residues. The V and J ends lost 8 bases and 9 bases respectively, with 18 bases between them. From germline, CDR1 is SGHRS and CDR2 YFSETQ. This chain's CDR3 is CASTPGGILSPLHF. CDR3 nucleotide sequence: TGCGCCAGTACCCCGGGAGGAATTCTTTCACCCCTCCACTTT.

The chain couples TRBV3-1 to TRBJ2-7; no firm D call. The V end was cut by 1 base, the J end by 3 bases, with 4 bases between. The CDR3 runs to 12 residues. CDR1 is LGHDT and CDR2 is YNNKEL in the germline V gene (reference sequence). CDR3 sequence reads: CASSQGSYEQYF. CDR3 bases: TGTGCCAGCAGCCAAGGGAGCTACGAGCAGTACTTC.

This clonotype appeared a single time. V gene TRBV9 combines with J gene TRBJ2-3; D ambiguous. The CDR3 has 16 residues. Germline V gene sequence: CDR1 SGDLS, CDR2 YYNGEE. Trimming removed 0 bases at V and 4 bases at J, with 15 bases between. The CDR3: CASSVAPSGRADTQYF. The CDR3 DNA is TGTGCCAGCAGCGTAGCCCCATCCGGTAGGGCAGATACGCAGTATTTT.

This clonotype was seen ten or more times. The CDR3 nucleotides read TGTGCCAGCAGCCCAAACACAGGGGAAACTGAAGCTTTCTTT. Protein sequence: CASSPNTGETEAFF. The rearrangement uses TRBV7-6 and TRBJ1-1; 7 nucleotides line up with TRBD1. Germline V gene data show CDR1 as SGHVS and CDR2 as FNYEAQ. The CDR3 loop spans 14 amino acids. The V gene end was trimmed by 5 bases and the J gene end by 5 bases; junction bases not matched to a gene: 8.

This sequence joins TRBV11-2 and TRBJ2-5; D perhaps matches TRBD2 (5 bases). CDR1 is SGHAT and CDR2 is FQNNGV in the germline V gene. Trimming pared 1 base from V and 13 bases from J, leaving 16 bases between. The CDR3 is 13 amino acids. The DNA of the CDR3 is TGTGCCAGCAGCTTAGTGGGGAGCGGACGTACGTACTTC. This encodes CASSLVGSGRTYF.